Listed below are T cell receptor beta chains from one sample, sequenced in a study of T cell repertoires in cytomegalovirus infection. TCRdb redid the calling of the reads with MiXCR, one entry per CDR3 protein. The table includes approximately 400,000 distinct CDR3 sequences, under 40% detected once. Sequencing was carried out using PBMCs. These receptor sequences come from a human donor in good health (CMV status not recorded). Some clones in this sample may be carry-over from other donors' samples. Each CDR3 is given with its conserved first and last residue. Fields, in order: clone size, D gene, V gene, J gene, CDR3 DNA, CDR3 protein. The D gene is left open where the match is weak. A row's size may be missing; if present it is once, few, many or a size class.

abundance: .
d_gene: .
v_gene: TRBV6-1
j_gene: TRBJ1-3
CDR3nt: TGTGCCAGCAGAAAGATGGCAGGCTCTGGAAACACCATATATTTT
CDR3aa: CASRKMAGSGNTIYF

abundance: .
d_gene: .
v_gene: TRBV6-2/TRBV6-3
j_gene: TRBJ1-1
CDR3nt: TGTGCCAGCATGTTAAAAGAACATTCTGAAGCTTTCTTT
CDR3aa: CASMLKEHSEAFF

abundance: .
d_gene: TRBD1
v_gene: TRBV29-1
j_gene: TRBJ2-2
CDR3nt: TGCAGCGTTGAAGAAGTAATGGGACAGGGGCCTAGGGGGGAGCTGTTTTTT
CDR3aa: CSVEEVMGQGPRGELFF

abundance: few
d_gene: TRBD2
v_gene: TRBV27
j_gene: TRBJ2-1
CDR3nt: TGTGCCAGCAGTAGAGCGGGGGGTTTGAATGAGCAGTTCTTC
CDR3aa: CASSRAGGLNEQFF

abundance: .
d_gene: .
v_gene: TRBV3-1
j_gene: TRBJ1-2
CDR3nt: TGTGCCAGCAGCCAAGGGGCCGCTATATCCTTC
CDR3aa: CASSQGAAISF

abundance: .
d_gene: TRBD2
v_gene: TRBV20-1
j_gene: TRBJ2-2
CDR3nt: TGCAGTGCTAGAGAGAGTCTCGGGGGGACGAACACCGGGGAGCTGTTTTTT
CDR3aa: CSARESLGGTNTGELFF

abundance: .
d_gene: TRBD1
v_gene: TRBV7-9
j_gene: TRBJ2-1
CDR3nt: TGTGCCAGCAGCCCCCGGGACAGGGCGTCCTACAATGAGCAGTTCTTC
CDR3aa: CASSPRDRASYNEQFF

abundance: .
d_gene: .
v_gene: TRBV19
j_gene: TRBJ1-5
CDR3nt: TGTGCCAGTAGCCGCCTTTATAGCAATCAGCCCCAGCATTTT
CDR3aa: CASSRLYSNQPQHF

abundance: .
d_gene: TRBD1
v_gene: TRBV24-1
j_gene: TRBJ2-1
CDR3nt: TGTGCCACCAGTGACCTGAGACAGGGGACCAAACGGTTCTTC
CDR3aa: CATSDLRQGTKRFF

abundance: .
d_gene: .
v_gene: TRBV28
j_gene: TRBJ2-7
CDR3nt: TGTGCCAGCAGTGGTGGGGGCAGGGGACACGAGCAGTACTTC
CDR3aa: CASSGGGRGHEQYF

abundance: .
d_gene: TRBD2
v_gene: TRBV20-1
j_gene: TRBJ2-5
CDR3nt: TGCAGTGCGACCGCGTCCGGGGGGGGAGGGGAGACCCAGTACTTC
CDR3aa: CSATASGGGGETQYF

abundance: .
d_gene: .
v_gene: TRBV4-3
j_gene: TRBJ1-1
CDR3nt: TGCGCCAGCAGCCACGACGGGACCCGAACTGAAGCTTTCTTT
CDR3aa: CASSHDGTRTEAFF

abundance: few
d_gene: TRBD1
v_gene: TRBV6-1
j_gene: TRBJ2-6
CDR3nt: TGTGCCAGCAGTGAAGATGACAGGGCTTCTGGGGCCAACGTCCTGACTTTC
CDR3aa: CASSEDDRASGANVLTF

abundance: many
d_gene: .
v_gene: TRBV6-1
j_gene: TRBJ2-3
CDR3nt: TGTGCCAGCAGGACTCAGACTAGCACAGATACGCAGTATTTT
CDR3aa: CASRTQTSTDTQYF

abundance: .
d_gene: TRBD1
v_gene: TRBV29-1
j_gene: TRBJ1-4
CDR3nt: TGCAGCGTTCGGACAGGGTCTGCAACTAATGAAAAACTGTTTTTT
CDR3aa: CSVRTGSATNEKLFF

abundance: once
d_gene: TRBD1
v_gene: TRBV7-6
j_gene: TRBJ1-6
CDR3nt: TGTGCCAGCAGCTACGCTGGACAGGATCGCAGTAACTCCTATAATTCACCCCTACACTTT
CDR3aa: CASSYAGQDRSNSYNSPLHF

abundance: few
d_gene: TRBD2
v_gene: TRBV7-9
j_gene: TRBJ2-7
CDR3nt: TGTGCCAGCTCCGGTAGCGGGGGGGAAACCTACGAGCAGTACTTC
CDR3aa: CASSGSGGETYEQYF

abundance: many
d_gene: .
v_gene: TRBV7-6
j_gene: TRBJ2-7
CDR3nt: TGTGCCAGCAGCCCCTCCCCAGGGAATCCCTACGAGCAGTACTTC
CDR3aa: CASSPSPGNPYEQYF

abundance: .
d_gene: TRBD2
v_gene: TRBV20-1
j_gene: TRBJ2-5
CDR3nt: TGCAGTGCTAGAGCAATAGCGGGGGGGCAAGAGACCCAGTACTTC
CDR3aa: CSARAIAGGQETQYF

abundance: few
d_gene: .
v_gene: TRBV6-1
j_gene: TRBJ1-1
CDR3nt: TGTGCCAGCAGTGGGGGTTCGTACTTCATGGGAACTGAAGCTTTCTTT
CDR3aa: CASSGGSYFMGTEAFF

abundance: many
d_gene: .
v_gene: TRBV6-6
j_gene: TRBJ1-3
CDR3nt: TGTGCCAGCAGTCTTACAGGCCTCTCTGGAAACACCATATATTTT
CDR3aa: CASSLTGLSGNTIYF

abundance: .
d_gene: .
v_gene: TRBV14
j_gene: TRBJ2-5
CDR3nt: TGTGCCAGCAGCCGAGACCGGGGGCCCTCGAGAGAGACCCAGTACTTC
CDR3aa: CASSRDRGPSRETQYF

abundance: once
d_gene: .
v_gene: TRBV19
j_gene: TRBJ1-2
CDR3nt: TGTGCCAGTAATCCGCTGCCAGGGGTCGTCTACACCTTC
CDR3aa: CASNPLPGVVYTF

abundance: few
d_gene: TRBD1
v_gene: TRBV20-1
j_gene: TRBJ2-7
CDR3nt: TGCAGTGCTACGGACAGGGTGGCCTACGAGCAGTACTTC
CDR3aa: CSATDRVAYEQYF

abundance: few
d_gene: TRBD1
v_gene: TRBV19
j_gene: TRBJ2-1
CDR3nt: TGTGCCAGTAGTAGTGACAGGGCTTACTACAATGAGCAGTTCTTC
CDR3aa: CASSSDRAYYNEQFF

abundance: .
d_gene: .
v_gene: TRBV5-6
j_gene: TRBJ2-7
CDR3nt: TGTGCCAGCAGCTTGCGGGATAATTACGAGCAGTACTTC
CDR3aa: CASSLRDNYEQYF

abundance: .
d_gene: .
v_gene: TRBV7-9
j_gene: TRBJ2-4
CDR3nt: TGTGCCAGCAGCTTAGAGGTGATACCTGCTTGGGGAAACATTCAGTACTTC
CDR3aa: CASSLEVIPAWGNIQYF

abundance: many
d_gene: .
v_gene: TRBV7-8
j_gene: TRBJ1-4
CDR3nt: TGTGCCAGCAGCCCTCGACAGGATGAAAAACTGTTTTTT
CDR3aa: CASSPRQDEKLFF

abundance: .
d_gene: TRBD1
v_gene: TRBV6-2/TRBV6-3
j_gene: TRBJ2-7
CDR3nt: TGTGCCAGCAGTTCCTCCGGACAGGGGGCCCACGAGCAGTACTTC
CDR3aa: CASSSSGQGAHEQYF

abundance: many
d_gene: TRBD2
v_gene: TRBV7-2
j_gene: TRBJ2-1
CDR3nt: TGTGCCAGCAGCCCTCTTCTAGCGGGGGCCTACAATGAGCAGTTCTTC
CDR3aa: CASSPLLAGAYNEQFF

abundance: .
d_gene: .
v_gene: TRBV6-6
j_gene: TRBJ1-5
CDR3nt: TGTGCCAGCAGTTACTCGCAGGGGCTGATCAATCAGCCCCAGCATTTT
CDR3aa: CASSYSQGLINQPQHF

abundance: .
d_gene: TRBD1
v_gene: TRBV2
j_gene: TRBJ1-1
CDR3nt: TGTGCCAGCTCGTCCAGGGGGCGCATTTCCACCGTGGACACTGAAGCTTTCTTT
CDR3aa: CASSSRGRISTVDTEAFF

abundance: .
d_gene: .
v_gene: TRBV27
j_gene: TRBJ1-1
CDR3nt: TGTGCCAGCAGTTTAAAACAGGGGAACACTGAAGCTTTCTTT
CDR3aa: CASSLKQGNTEAFF

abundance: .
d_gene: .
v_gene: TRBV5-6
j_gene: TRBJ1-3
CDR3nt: TGTGCCAGCAGCCCATTCTACGGCTCTGGAAACACCATATATTTT
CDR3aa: CASSPFYGSGNTIYF

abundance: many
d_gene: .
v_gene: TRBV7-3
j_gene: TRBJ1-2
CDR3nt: TGTGCCAGCAGCCTATTCCAGGGAAGATCTTTCACCCTAACATTCTATGGCTACACCTTC
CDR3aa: CASSLFQGRSFTLTFYGYTF

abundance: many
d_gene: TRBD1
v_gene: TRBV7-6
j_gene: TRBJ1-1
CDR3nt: TGTGCCAGCAGCTTAGCGAGGGGGGGACAGGGGGGCACTGAAGCTTTCTTT
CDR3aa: CASSLARGGQGGTEAFF

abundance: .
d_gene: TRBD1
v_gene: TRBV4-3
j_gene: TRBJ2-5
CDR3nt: TGCGCCAGCAGCCAAGATGGCAGGGGGCGACAAGAGACCCAGTACTTC
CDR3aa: CASSQDGRGRQETQYF